The 24 T cell receptor beta chains below come from one sample, sequenced in a study of OX40 agonist ivuxolimab in advanced cancers. Assay used: immunoSEQ multiplex PCR; TCRdb lists only in-frame clones, some missing. In the table there are 50,000 to 70,000 clones, more than 75% of which are singletons. Sequenced here: CD4+ or CD8+ T cells sorted from blood, sampled in a trial of the OX40 agonist ivuxolimab. The receptor source for this set is an adult with an advanced solid tumor such as melanoma, head and neck, liver or kidney cancer.

DNA for the CDR3: TGTGCCAGCACCAATCGGAGAGCGGGAGATCGCACCGGGGAGCTGTTTTTT. Translated: CASTNRRAGDRTGELFF. The chain joins TRBV7-9 to TRBJ2-2, with TRBD2 matching 8 bases. The CDR3 extends over 17 amino acids. Germline V CDR1 and CDR2: SEHNR, FQNEAQ (reference sequence). V shed 7 bases and J 4 bases; nucleotides not matched to a gene: 14.

This rearrangement joins TRBV30 to TRBJ1-1; D is perhaps TRBD1 (6 bases). The CDR3 has 13 amino acids. V was shortened by 7 bases and J by 1 base, with 13 bases between the two germline ends. CDR1 and CDR2 (germline): GTSNPN, SVGIG (reference sequence). The CDR3 DNA sequence: TGTGCCTCGACAGGTCTGGCGAACACTGAAGCTTTCTTT. Its protein product is CASTGLANTEAFF.

The chain links TRBV10-2 to TRBJ1-2, with a possible D match to TRBD1 (6 bases). V was pared by 1 base and J by 14 bases, with 14 bases between. The CDR3 contains 12 residues. Germline CDR1 reads WSHSY; CDR2 reads SAAADI. CDR3 in amino acids: CASSELQGSKTF. The CDR3, as DNA: TGCGCCAGCAGTGAGTTACAGGGATCGAAAACCTTC.

The chain couples TRBV30 to TRBJ1-6; 9 bases are shared with TRBD1. V gave up 3 bases and J gave up 7 bases; unmatched junction bases: 7. The CDR3 runs to 15 residues. Germline V gives CDR1 GTSNPN, CDR2 SVGIG (reference sequence). CDR3 sequence reads: CAWSDLDRGNSPLHF. The CDR3, as DNA: TGTGCCTGGAGCGACCTGGACAGGGGAAATTCACCCCTCCACTTT.

The chain is built from TRBV7-2 and TRBJ1-5; 8 nucleotides align to TRBD1. CDR3 length: 14 residues. Germline values: CDR1 SGHTA, CDR2 FQGNSA. Trimming removed 6 bases from V and 5 bases from J; junction bases left unmatched: 6. The CDR3 nucleotides are TGTGCCAGCAGTTTTACAGGGGGAGATCAGCCCCAGCATTTT. It translates to CASSFTGGDQPQHF.

The rearrangement uses TRBV2 and TRBJ1-1; TRBD1 is a possible D gene (5 bases). Trimming left V 2 bases short and J 0 bases short, with 7 bases between. Germline values: CDR1 SNHLY, CDR2 FYNNEI. The CDR3 length is 14 residues. Written as DNA, the CDR3 is TGTGCCAGCAGTGAAAGGGGAATGAACACTGAAGCTTTCTTT. This encodes CASSERGMNTEAFF.

This chain joins TRBV5-1 and TRBJ2-3; possible D gene TRBD1, 6 bases. CDR1 is SGHRS, CDR2 YFSETQ, per germline. This CDR3 comprises 14 residues. Trimming removed 0 bases from V and 4 bases from J, with 9 bases in between. The CDR3 sequence is CASSLVQGSDTQYF. For the CDR3, the DNA is TGCGCCAGCAGCTTGGTACAGGGATCAGATACGCAGTATTTT.

V and J are TRBV19 and TRBJ1-1; TRBD1 agrees at 7 bases. V trimming: 7 bases; J trimming: 5 bases; junction bases outside the gene matches: 10. Germline CDR1 and CDR2: LNHDA and SQIVND (reference sequence). This CDR3 is 14 amino acids long. The CDR3 DNA sequence: TGTGCCAGTAACAACAGGGGCGGTTGGACTGAAGCTTTCTTT. Its protein product is CASNNRGGWTEAFF.

This chain connects TRBV11-2 to TRBJ2-6; D call uncertain. Germline lookup yields CDR1 SGHAT and CDR2 FQNNGV. CDR3 length equals 16 residues. The V end lost 5 bases, the J end lost 1 base, and 12 bases lay between the germline ends. The CDR3 loop is CASSTKWVSGANVLTF. Here the CDR3 DNA reads TGTGCCAGCAGCACTAAATGGGTATCTGGGGCCAACGTCCTGACTTTC.

This clone was seen once. The V and J genes are TRBV5-4 and TRBJ2-7; 11 nucleotides agree with TRBD2. Per germline, CDR1 SGHNT and CDR2 YYREEE (reference sequence). The V gene end was trimmed by 5 bases and the J gene end by 5 bases; junction bases not matched to a gene: 9. The CDR3 runs 15 residues. CDR3 residues: CASSLAGGPMNEQYF. The CDR3 DNA reads TGTGCCAGCAGTTTAGCGGGAGGGCCGATGAACGAGCAGTACTTC.

This clone has just one count. The chain carries TRBV7-2 and TRBJ2-4; the D is unclear. This CDR3 spans 13 amino acids. Per germline, CDR1 SGHTA and CDR2 FQGNSA. The V gene lost 1 base and the J gene lost 5 bases, with 6 bases spanning the gap. The CDR3 DNA reads as TGTGCCAGCAGCTTAGGTTTGGAAAACATTCAGTACTTC. This encodes CASSLGLENIQYF. Based on the CDR3 plus reference TRBV7-2 and TRBJ2-4, the full variable domain is GAGVSQSPSNKVTEKGKDVELRCDPISGHTALYWYRQSLGQGLEFLIYFQGNSAPDKSGLPSDRFSAERTGGSVSTLTIQRTQQEDSAVYLCASSLGLENIQYFGAGTRLSVL.

The rearrangement links TRBV29-1 to TRBJ1-2; 7 bases align to TRBD1. The CDR3 covers 11 residues. Germline lookup yields CDR1 SQVTM and CDR2 ANQGSEA. The ends lost 4 bases at V and 6 bases at J; junction bases unmatched: 2. CDR3 coding DNA: TGCAGCGTTGCAGGGGGGGATGGCTACACCTTC. Translating it yields CSVAGGDGYTF.

This chain joins TRBV5-8 and TRBJ1-2; D is undetermined. Trimming removed 1 base from V and 6 bases from J, with 10 bases in between. In germline, CDR1 is SGHTS, CDR2 YDEGEE. CDR3 length equals 13 residues. CDR3 protein: CASSLRIGHGYTF. CDR3 nucleotide sequence: TGTGCCAGCAGCTTGCGGATCGGGCATGGCTACACCTTC.

The chain joins TRBV4-3 to TRBJ2-5; the D call may be TRBD1 or TRBD2 (6 bases each). Germline CDR1 LGHNA, CDR2 YSLEER. Trimming cost V 0 bases and J 0 bases, with 17 bases left between them. This CDR3 region has 18 residues. CDR3 in amino acids: CASSQETLAGGYQETQYF. The CDR3 nucleotides read TGCGCCAGCAGCCAAGAAACACTAGCTGGGGGCTACCAAGAGACCCAGTACTTC.

The V call is TRBV28, the J call TRBJ1-4; no firm D call. Trimming cost V 6 bases and J 14 bases, with 16 bases left between them. Germline values: CDR1 MDHEN, CDR2 SYDVKM. This CDR3 is 12 amino acids long. CDR3 sequence reads: CASSWAGIRLFF. The CDR3 nucleotides read TGTGCCAGCAGCTGGGCGGGAATTCGGCTGTTTTTT.

The J gene is TRBJ2-4, the V gene TRBV6-1; TRBD1 is a possible D gene (6 bases). Per the germline V gene, CDR1 is MNHNS and CDR2 is SASEGT. This CDR3 contains 13 residues. Trimming removed 10 bases from V and 5 bases from J, with 15 bases in between. CDR3 coding DNA: TGTGCCACAACTGACAGGCTGGAAAACATTCAGTACTTC. Its translation is CATTDRLENIQYF.

The genes are TRBV5-8 and TRBJ2-6; D perhaps matches TRBD2 (5 bases). V was shortened by 7 bases and J by 4 bases, with 15 bases between the two germline ends. In germline, CDR1 is SGHTS, CDR2 YDEGEE. CDR3 length equals 15 residues. The CDR3 DNA reads as TGTGCCAGCGGTGAGGGATCTCTGGGGGCCAACGTCCTGACTTTC. Residues: CASGEGSLGANVLTF.

This clone was observed once. The chain carries TRBV7-2 and TRBJ2-7; 10 bases fit TRBD1. Trimming cost V 3 bases and J 2 bases; bases outside gene matches: 4. The CDR3 has 15 residues. Germline V lookup: CDR1 SGHTA, CDR2 FQGNSA. The CDR3 protein is CASSFRQGAPYEQYF. The CDR3 bases are TGTGCCAGCAGCTTCCGACAGGGGGCTCCCTACGAGCAGTACTTC.

The chain links TRBV6-5 to TRBJ2-7; the D gene is possibly TRBD1 (5 bases). Germline CDR1 is MNHEY and CDR2 is SVGAGI. Trimming took 6 bases from V and 7 from J, leaving 16 bases between them. CDR3 length: 13 residues. The CDR3 protein is CASSPEVGPEQYF. CDR3 nucleotides: TGTGCCAGCAGCCCCGAGGTGGGGCCGGAGCAGTACTTC.

This clone was seen once. This CDR3 is also generated by other DNA sequences in the sample. V and J are TRBV6-5 and TRBJ1-1; D is unresolved. V was shortened by 0 bases and J by 1 base, with 6 bases between the two germline ends. Germline-derived CDR1 and CDR2 are MNHEY and SVGAGI. The CDR3 contains 14 residues. The DNA of the CDR3 is TGTGCCAGCAGTTACTCGGGGAGGAACACTGAAGCTTTCTTT. It specifies CASSYSGRNTEAFF.

In its sample, this clone was seen a few times. CDR3 nucleotide sequence: TGTGCCAGCAGCCCGATCGGAACCTTTGGGGGGATCTCCTACAATGAGCAGTTCTTC. Protein product: CASSPIGTFGGISYNEQFF. This chain connects TRBV14 to TRBJ2-1; the D gene is possibly TRBD2 (6 bases). CDR1 is SGHDN, CDR2 FVKESK, per germline. V was pared by 4 bases and J by 0 bases, with 22 bases between. The CDR3 is made up of 19 amino acids.

Comments on this clone: Other DNA sequences within the sample encode an identical CDR3. The rearrangement uses TRBV30 and TRBJ1-2; 11 bases align to TRBD1. Germline V gene data show CDR1 as GTSNPN and CDR2 as SVGIG (reference sequence). Unmatched junction bases numbered 8, after V lost 7 bases and J lost 7 bases. The CDR3 length is 13 residues. The CDR3 sequence: CALRGQGAGGYTF. In DNA, the CDR3 is TGTGCCTTGCGTGGACAGGGGGCGGGTGGCTACACCTTC.

V usage is TRBV28 and J usage is TRBJ2-2; D is unresolved. Trimming shortened V by 3 bases and J by 6 bases, and 8 bases separated the two germline ends. The germline V gene has CDR1 MDHEN and CDR2 SYDVKM. The CDR3 sequence is 13 residues long. The CDR3 DNA follows: TGTGCCAGCAGTTTGTTCAGCCCCGGGGAGCTGTTTTTT. Its translation is CASSLFSPGELFF.

This chain joins TRBV2 and TRBJ1-1; the D gene is possibly TRBD1 (5 bases). Germline V gene lookup returns CDR1 SNHLY and CDR2 FYNNEI. This CDR3 has 14 residues. V was cut by 4 bases and J by 1 base, with 10 bases left in between. CDR3 protein: CASSAGRGNTEAFF. The CDR3, as DNA: TGTGCCAGCAGTGCAGGGCGGGGGAACACTGAAGCTTTCTTT.